This T cell receptor (beta chain) appears in the sequencing data of a study of T cells expressing NK-cell markers. One entry per CDR3 protein, without DNA, is what TCRdb gives after re-calling the 5' RACE reads. Its table lists about 460,000 distinct CDR3 sequences. Germline loops: CDR1 SGHDT, CDR2 YYEEEE. The CDR3 has 19 residues. Sequenced sample: blood T cells: a sorted CD56 or NKG2C T cell subset, CD4+ or CD8+ T cells, or bulk PBMC T cells (not recorded which). The TCR sequence derives from a woman in her fifties or sixties in good health. The V and J genes are TRBV5-6 and TRBJ2-4; TCRdb's assignment of TRBD2 cannot be checked, as there is no DNA. The CDR3 is CASSSPGLAGTFAKNIQYF.